Below are 8 T cell receptor beta chains sequenced from a single sample in a study (dated by TCRdb to between 2015 and 2017). Library preparation was by 5' RACE. TCRdb names Illumina MiSeq as the instrument used. TCRdb trimmed the raw reads at Q25, called clones with MiXCR and kept productive beta chains. Records with the same CDR3 protein are collapsed into one entry carrying the most frequent genes and DNA. The sample table shows nearly 55,000 distinct CDR3 sequences, and approximately 17% are seen once. Clones ranked in the top ten supply under 3% of the sample. The specimen was naive CD4+ T cells sorted from blood. The sample's cell subset or site, from its label and the paper: naive CD4+ T cells, CD4+CD45RA+CD25-. The receptor set was obtained from a female donor with breast cancer.

This clonotype has ten or more counts. V is TRBV24-1 and J is TRBJ2-5; D remains unclear. V gave up 2 bases and J gave up 0 bases, with 9 bases separating them. CDR3 length: 15 amino acids. Germline V gene sequence: CDR1 KGHDR, CDR2 SFDVKD. The CDR3 sequence is CATSDSTQYQETQYF. CDR3 in DNA: TGTGCCACCAGTGATTCAACACAGTACCAAGAGACCCAGTACTTC.

This clonotype was seen only a few times. This chain uses TRBV24-1 with TRBJ2-7; 7 nucleotides align to TRBD1. CDR3 length equals 15 residues. V shed 4 bases and J 6 bases; nucleotides not matched to a gene: 11. Germline CDR1 reads KGHDR; CDR2 reads SFDVKD. For the CDR3, the DNA is TGTGCCACCAGTGACTCCGGGACAGCGGTTTTCGAGCAGTACTTC. Its translation is CATSDSGTAVFEQYF.

This clonotype was seen at least ten times. The V and J genes are TRBV6-2 or TRBV6-3 and TRBJ1-1; D perhaps matches TRBD1 (5 bases). In germline, CDR1 is MNHEY, CDR2 SVGEGT. CDR3 size: 14 residues. The V end was cut by 6 bases, the J end by 1 base, with 12 bases between. CDR3 nucleotides: TGTGCCAGCAGGGGCGGGGGACCGAACACTGAAGCTTTCTTT. This gives the protein CASRGGGPNTEAFF.

At least ten counts were recorded for this clonotype. The CDR3 DNA is TGTGCCAGCAGCTTAGGGGCTCGGGACACGGCTTTCTTT. Translation: CASSLGARDTAFF. The chain employs TRBV7-2 and TRBJ1-1, with a weak D call TRBD1 (6 bases). Germline-derived CDR1 and CDR2 are SGHTA and FQGNSA. The germline V and J ends were trimmed by 1 base and 11 bases, with 14 bases remaining between them. The CDR3 contains 13 residues.

This clonotype was seen at least ten times. This chain connects TRBV4-2 to TRBJ1-1; D gene unclear. This CDR3 has 16 amino acids. V lost 4 bases and J lost 2, with 17 bases in between. The V gene's germline CDR1 is LGHNA and CDR2 YNFKEQ. CDR3 loop: CASSPTKGPDNTEAFF. The CDR3 DNA reads as TGTGCCAGCAGCCCGACCAAGGGCCCGGATAACACTGAAGCTTTCTTT.

The chain has TRBV20-1 and TRBJ2-1; 13 nucleotides match TRBD2. This CDR3 spans 17 amino acids. CDR1 is DFQATT, CDR2 SNEGSKA, per germline (reference sequence). V was pared by 6 bases and J by 1 base, with 9 bases of the junction left unmatched. The CDR3: CSARTSGGMRSYNEQFF. The CDR3 nucleotides read TGCAGTGCCAGGACTAGCGGGGGTATGAGATCCTACAATGAGCAGTTCTTC.

This sequence joins TRBV7-2 and TRBJ2-1; weak D call: TRBD1 (5 bases). V gave up 5 bases and J gave up 7 bases, with 18 bases separating them. Per germline, CDR1 SGHTA and CDR2 FQGNSA. This CDR3 region has 15 residues. CDR3 sequence (DNA): TGTGCCAGCAGCGCAAACATGGCCAAGGGGAATGAGCAGTTCTTC. This sequence encodes CASSANMAKGNEQFF.

The gene calls are TRBV28 and TRBJ1-2, with TRBD1 as a possible D gene (6 bases). The CDR3 is 16 residues long. Looked up from germline, CDR1 is MDHEN and CDR2 is SYDVKM. The ends were cut back, 3 bases at V and 4 bases at J, with 18 bases in the middle. The CDR3 bases are TGTGCCAGCAGTTTGACAGGAGGACCTGAAAGCTATGGCTACACCTTC. Residues: CASSLTGGPESYGYTF.